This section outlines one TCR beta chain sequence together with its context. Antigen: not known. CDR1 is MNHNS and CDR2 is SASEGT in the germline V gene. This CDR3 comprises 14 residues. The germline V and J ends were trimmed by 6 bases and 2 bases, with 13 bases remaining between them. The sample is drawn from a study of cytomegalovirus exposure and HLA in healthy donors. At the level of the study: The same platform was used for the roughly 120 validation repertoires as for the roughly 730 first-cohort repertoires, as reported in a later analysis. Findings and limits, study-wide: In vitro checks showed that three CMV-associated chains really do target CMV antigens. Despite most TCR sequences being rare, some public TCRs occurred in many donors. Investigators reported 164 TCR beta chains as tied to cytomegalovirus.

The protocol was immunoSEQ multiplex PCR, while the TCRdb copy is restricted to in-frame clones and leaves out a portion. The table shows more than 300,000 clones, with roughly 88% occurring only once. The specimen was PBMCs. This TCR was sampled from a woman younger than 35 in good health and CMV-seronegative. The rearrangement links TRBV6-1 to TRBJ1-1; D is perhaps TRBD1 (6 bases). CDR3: CASRPGTLNTEAFF. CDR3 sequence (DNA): TGTGCCAGCAGACCCGGGACACTAAACACTGAAGCTTTCTTT.